This T cell receptor (beta chain) was obtained from a study of shared clonotypes between healthy human individuals (dated by TCRdb to about 2020). Turning to the overall study: The cohort comprised a couple of women and a few men aged 18 to 49 years. Between about 0.85 and 9.5 billion PBMCs per donor were obtained by leukapheresis. The study deeply sequenced blood TCR repertoires of about five healthy adults to estimate repertoire size and the extent of clonotype sharing between individuals. To increase sequencing depth and limit assay-specific biases, different laboratories used diverse techniques to prepare libraries and sequence TCR repertoires. For each donor, CD4 naive and CD4 memory were each run on three plates, CD8 naive on two plates, and CD8 memory on one plate. General findings and caveats noted by the study authors: Sampling was limited to blood, and TCR repertoires in tissue likely differ from TCR repertoires in blood. Pairwise subsampling indicated that sequencing depth was expected to affect the degree of clonotype sharing among donors. About 4.5% of naive CD4, 3.5% of naive CD8, 2.3% of memory CD4, and approximately 0.39% of memory CD8 clonotypes were shared across several donors. The genetic and exposure-history diversity represented was limited by the small number of donors. Naive subsets generally had larger estimated clonotype richness than memory subsets. Compared with non-shared clonotypes, clonotypes shared by all four sorted-subset donors had higher generation probabilities. Incomplete sequencing was indicated by rarefaction of sorted-subset datasets, despite the large sequencing depth.

Using the deep immunoSEQ assay, multiplex PCR amplified TCR CDR3 regions from genomic DNA. Genomic DNA extracted from each cell subset was distributed evenly over all wells of several immunoSEQ 96-well plates, and each plate served as one replicate. For sorted subsets, around 0.2 ug of genomic DNA, equivalent to 25,000 to 35,000 T cell genomes, went into each replicate PCR. Purified libraries were measured with a Qubit 3.0 fluorometer, size-checked on a Bioanalyzer 2100, and measured again with the KAPA Library Quantification kit. A separate single-read 150-cycle Illumina NextSeq 550 flow cell was used to sequence each immunoSEQ 96-well plate. On the study's bioinformatics: Because the immunoSEQ output held only junctional sequences and lacked quality scores, the filtering could not match the filtering applied to full-length reads. Sequences were annotated with PyIR, a Python wrapper for IgBLAST v1.9, using IMGT germline references to assign V/J genes and CDR3. Any read was removed if the V/J assignment was weak (E-value above 1e-6), the CDR3 was missing, or the read contained stop codons, out-of-frame junctions, or ambiguous translated residues. V3J clonotypes were defined as sequences sharing the same inferred V gene, J gene, and CDR3 amino acid sequence. Percentage overlap between repertoires was computed as shared unique clonotypes divided by the size of the smaller repertoire. Repertoire richness was assessed with RTK rarefaction, the Chao1 estimator, and Recon v2.1 estimates of unobserved clonotypes. For all TCRbeta clonotypes obtained by the gDNA method from a few donors, generation probabilities were computed with OLGA. The table comes from immuneACCESS by way of TCRdb, which keeps in-frame sequences with V and J called. Part of the clones is missing from these tables; in studies checked, under half for an unresolved V gene and the rest for unknown reasons. That table gives V, J and clone size, and the DNA gave D and trimming. This sample lists about 2.5 million clones; roughly 90% were detected once. About 0.36% of the sample is held by the ten biggest clonotypes.

V loses 8 bases at its end and J loses 2 bases; junction bases beyond the gene matches: 7. The germline V gene sets CDR1 to SNHLY and CDR2 to FYNNEI. There are 14 amino acids in the CDR3, from cysteine to phenylalanine inclusive. Left in the record is the CDR3 DNA by itself, 42 bases read in frame from the first base. As concerns this clone: It lacks a known antigen. No much larger clone exists at a distance of one base, and base qualities are not known.

Healthy HIV-negative adults with no recently reported acute infections or vaccinations were included as donors. Only Caucasian adults living in Nashville, Tennessee, USA were represented among the donors. CD4+ T cells were enriched through magnetic negative selection, after which naive cells were positively selected on CD45RA and the remaining negative fraction served as the memory subset. Blood was collected by leukapheresis, and PBMCs were isolated by Ficoll-Histopaque density gradient centrifugation and then cryopreserved in liquid nitrogen vapor phase. Analytical flow cytometry was used to check the purity and quantity of every magnetically sorted T cell population. Genomic DNA was isolated from every sorted fraction and measured by UV absorbance on a Nanodrop 2000c.

The chain employs TRBV2 and TRBJ2-7, with TRBD1 identical over 9 junction bases. The clonotype was recovered from a man aged 18-30 years in good health. Some clones in this sample may be carry-over from other donors' samples. Material: naive CD4+ T cells from PBMCs. The sample's cell subset or site, from its label and the paper: CD45RA+ positively selected. The CDR3 protein is CASGGGDRAYEQYF. The DNA sequence is given as TGTGCCAGCGGCGGTGGGGACAGGGCCTACGAGCAGTACTTC.